The sequence of this T cell receptor (beta chain) was determined in a study of blood T cell repertoires in COVID-19. Data came from immunoSEQ multiplex PCR; TCRdb stores just in-frame clones and leaves some out. The sample lists about 180,000 clones, more than 70% occurring once. Per the germline V gene, CDR1 is DFQATT and CDR2 is SNEGSKA (reference sequence). CDR3 length: 11 amino acids. This clone was seen a handful of times. The clonotype originates from a woman in her thirties who had recovered from COVID-19. The sequencing sample was made of PBMCs or T cells enriched from blood (not recorded which). V gene TRBV20-1 combines with J gene TRBJ2-1, with D possibly being TRBD1 (6 bases). The CDR3 DNA reads TGCGGGACATCGAACCACAATGAGCAGTTCTTC. Its translation: CGTSNHNEQFF.